The rows below give T cell receptor beta chains drawn from one sample of a study of Graves' ophthalmopathy and Graves' hyperthyroidism. Using its own MiXCR run on the multiplex PCR reads, TCRdb lists one record per CDR3 protein. The sample includes under 350,000 distinct CDR3 sequences, roughly 15% of them seen just once. The sample taken for sequencing was peripheral blood. The receptors originated from an adult man with Graves' ophthalmopathy. Both conserved end residues are part of each CDR3. D genes are given only for firm matches. The size of a clone is reported for some rows only, either as once, few or many, or as a class for expanded clones.

j_call | cdr3_length | d_call | clone_size | v_call | cdr3_aa | cdr3_nt
TRBJ2-7 | 14 | - | many | TRBV3-1 | CASSQNPTPYEQYF | TGTGCCAGCAGCCAAAACCCAACCCCTTACGAGCAGTACTTC
TRBJ2-7 | 16 | TRBD2 | - | TRBV12-3/TRBV12-4 | CASSFSSGRGPYEQYF | TGTGCCAGCAGTTTTTCTAGCGGGAGGGGACCGTACGAGCAGTACTTC
TRBJ2-7 | 17 | TRBD2 | many | TRBV7-8 | CASSLGSGRPRGYEQYF | TGTGCCAGCAGCTTGGGTAGCGGGAGACCCCGAGGCTACGAGCAGTACTTC
TRBJ1-3 | 16 | TRBD1 | many | TRBV29-1 | CSVVFVDRASGNTIYF | TGCAGCGTTGTCTTCGTCGACAGGGCCTCTGGAAACACCATATATTTT
TRBJ2-7 | 15 | TRBD2 | - | TRBV7-2 | CASSPSGTSLYEQYF | TGTGCCAGCAGTCCTTCCGGGACTAGCCTATACGAGCAGTACTTC
TRBJ2-7 | 14 | - | many | TRBV28 | CASSHRTASYEQYF | TGTGCCAGCAGTCACCGGACAGCATCCTACGAGCAGTACTTC
TRBJ1-6 | 15 | TRBD1 | many | TRBV28 | CASKRPTGAGGALHF | TGTGCCAGTAAAAGACCCACAGGGGCCGGTGGGGCCCTCCACTTT
TRBJ2-5 | 15 | - | many | TRBV24-1 | CATSVSLGARETQYF | TGTGCCACCAGTGTATCCCTGGGGGCCAGGGAGACCCAGTACTTC
TRBJ1-5 | 14 | - | many | TRBV6-2/TRBV6-3 | CASSPETGSEPQHF | TGTGCCAGCAGCCCCGAGACAGGATCGGAGCCCCAGCATTTT
TRBJ1-2 | 10 | - | many | TRBV29-1 | CSVERYGYTF | TGCAGCGTTGAAAGATATGGCTACACCTTC
TRBJ1-5 | 16 | - | - | TRBV12-3/TRBV12-4 | CASSLGAGDSGQPQHF | TGTGCCAGCAGTTTAGGGGCAGGGGATTCTGGTCAGCCCCAGCATTTT
TRBJ2-2 | 17 | - | many | TRBV14 | CASSQDRGTVNTGELFF | TGTGCCAGCAGCCAAGATCGTGGGACGGTGAACACCGGGGAGCTGTTTTTT
TRBJ1-2 | 12 | - | - | TRBV6-5 | CASTYGGYGYIF | TGTGCCAGCACTTATGGGGGATATGGCTACATCTTC
TRBJ2-7 | 15 | - | many | TRBV7-8 | CASSLGARNYYEQYF | TGTGCCAGCAGCTTAGGGGCCAGAAACTACTACGAGCAGTACTTC
TRBJ2-7 | 14 | - | - | TRBV2 | CASVGAFITYEQYF | TGTGCCAGCGTGGGGGCCTTTATTACCTACGAGCAGTACTTC
TRBJ2-5 | 15 | - | many | TRBV6-1 | CASSEIAGVQETQYF | TGTGCCAGCAGTGAAATAGCAGGGGTCCAAGAGACCCAGTACTTC